One sample yielded the 19 T cell receptor beta chains listed below, sequenced in a study of cytomegalovirus exposure and HLA in healthy donors. The study ran its PCR with 60 Vbeta and 13 Jbeta primers. Clones were read by immunoSEQ multiplex PCR, and TCRdb kept only the in-frame ones, dropping some. The table includes 130,000 to 150,000 clones, around 80% detected once. Sequencing was performed on PBMCs. The receptors shown here come from a female donor in good health and CMV-seronegative.

The rearrangement links TRBV7-8 to TRBJ2-5; 8 bases are shared with TRBD1. CDR3 length: 15 amino acids. Per the germline V gene, CDR1 is SGHVS and CDR2 is FQNEAQ. The ends lost 4 bases at V and 5 bases at J; junction bases unmatched: 9. The CDR3, as DNA: TGTGCCAGCAGCTCTGCCCAGGGGGCCAGGGAGACCCAGTACTTC. Translated: CASSSAQGARETQYF. The variable domain in full, completed from reference TRBV7-8 and TRBJ2-5, reads GAGVSQSPRYKVAKRGQDVALRCDPISGHVSLFWYQQALGQGPEFLTYFQNEAQLDKSGLPSDRFFAERPEGSVSTLKIQRTQQEDSAVYLCASSSAQGARETQYFGPGTRLLVL.

The chain uses TRBV28 and TRBJ1-2; D is unresolved. CDR1 is MDHEN, CDR2 SYDVKM, per germline. V gave up 6 bases and J gave up 7 bases, with 21 bases separating them. The CDR3 runs 15 residues. CDR3 in amino acids: CASSLIRSGRSGYTF. The CDR3 DNA sequence: TGTGCCAGCAGCCTAATACGGAGCGGGCGCTCTGGCTACACCTTC.

The CDR3 sequence: CASKNSGGGEETQYF. In DNA form, the CDR3 reads TGTGCCAGTAAGAATAGCGGGGGGGGTGAGGAGACCCAGTACTTC. The genes are TRBV19 and TRBJ2-5; 11 bases agree with TRBD2. CDR3 size: 15 residues. Germline CDR1 LNHDA, CDR2 SQIVND (reference sequence). The ends lost 7 bases at V and 5 bases at J; junction bases unmatched: 9.

The V gene is TRBV28, the J gene TRBJ2-2; D gene ambiguous. This CDR3 spans 16 amino acids. Germline V CDR1 and CDR2: MDHEN, SYDVKM. The V and J ends lost 2 bases and 1 base respectively, with 11 bases between them. Here the CDR3 reads CASSLLVPGNTGELFF. CDR3 nucleotides: TGTGCCAGCAGTTTACTGGTTCCGGGGAACACCGGGGAGCTGTTTTTT.

V is TRBV5-1 and J is TRBJ2-1, with D possibly being TRBD1 (5 bases). The ends were cut back, 7 bases at V and 7 bases at J, with 15 bases in the middle. This CDR3 region has 13 residues. Per the germline V gene, CDR1 is SGHRS and CDR2 is YFSETQ. CDR3 region: CASSPDQGNEQFF. The CDR3 DNA sequence: TGCGCCAGCTCCCCCGATCAGGGAAATGAGCAGTTCTTC.

The chain carries TRBV7-9 and TRBJ1-1; D might be TRBD1 (5 bases). The CDR3 extends over 16 amino acids. The V end was cut by 5 bases, the J end by 3 bases, with 19 bases between. The germline CDR1 and CDR2 sequences are SEHNR and FQNEAQ (reference sequence). The CDR3 nucleotides are TGTGCCAGCAGCCCGGATCTAGGGGCTGGGGACACTGAAGCTTTCTTT. Translating gives CASSPDLGAGDTEAFF.

The chain recombines TRBV19 with TRBJ2-1; TRBD2 matches at 8 bases. The CDR3 contains 14 residues. The germline V gene has CDR1 LNHDA and CDR2 SQIVND (reference sequence). J lost 9 bases, V lost 3 bases, and 7 bases had no gene match. The CDR3 coding sequence is TGTGCCAGTAGTATCGCGGGAGGCGGTATTGAGCAGTTCTTC. Protein sequence: CASSIAGGGIEQFF. Based on the CDR3 plus reference TRBV19 and TRBJ2-1, the full variable domain is DGGITQSPKYLFRKEGQNVTLSCEQNLNHDAMYWYRQDPGQGLRLIYYSQIVNDFQKGDIAEGYSVSREKKESFPLTVTSAQKNPTAFYLCASSIAGGGIEQFFGPGTRLTVL.

The rearrangement joins TRBV27 to TRBJ2-7, with a tentative D call TRBD2 (5 bases). The CDR3 is 13 amino acids. Between the trimmed V and J ends, which lost 5 bases and 4 bases, there was a span of 12 bases. CDR1 is MNHEY and CDR2 is SMNVEV in the germline V gene (reference sequence). The CDR3 DNA follows: TGTGCCAGCAGTCGGACTCCATTGTACGAGCAGTACTTC. Its translation is CASSRTPLYEQYF.

The chain carries TRBV14 and TRBJ2-1; 7 nucleotides align to TRBD1. This CDR3 has 15 residues. Germline V gene sequence: CDR1 SGHDN, CDR2 FVKESK. V dropped 6 bases and J dropped 6; count of bases not matched to a gene: 11. This CDR3 is CASSAKGGASNEQFF. The CDR3 DNA reads as TGTGCCAGCAGTGCCAAAGGGGGCGCGTCCAATGAGCAGTTCTTC.

The rearrangement links TRBV9 to TRBJ1-1; D remains ambiguous. V was cut by 4 bases and J by 1 base, with 14 bases left in between. Germline-derived CDR1 and CDR2 are SGDLS and YYNGEE. The CDR3 contains 15 residues. The CDR3 loop is CASSFKAGGNTEAFF. DNA for the CDR3: TGTGCCAGCAGCTTTAAAGCGGGAGGGAACACTGAAGCTTTCTTT.

This rearrangement joins TRBV29-1 to TRBJ1-6; no clear D. Trimming took 7 bases from V and 0 from J, leaving 7 bases between them. Looked up from germline, CDR1 is SQVTM and CDR2 is ANQGSEA. The CDR3 runs 13 residues. The CDR3 region is CSAASSYNSPLHF. The CDR3 bases are TGCAGCGCCGCCAGCTCCTATAATTCACCCCTCCACTTT.

The V gene is TRBV18, the J gene TRBJ1-4, with TRBD1 as a possible D gene (6 bases). The CDR3 has 16 amino acids. In germline, CDR1 is KGHSH, CDR2 LQKENI. Between the trimmed V and J ends, which lost 1 base and 0 bases, there was a span of 9 bases. CDR3 in amino acids: CASSPRGLATNEKLFF. CDR3 DNA: TGTGCCAGCTCACCACGGGGGCTGGCAACTAATGAAAAACTGTTTTTT.

The J gene is TRBJ2-5, the V gene TRBV10-1, with a possible D match to TRBD2 (7 bases). This CDR3 spans 15 amino acids. Per the germline V gene, CDR1 is WNHNN and CDR2 is SYGVQD (reference sequence). Trimming stripped 6 bases from V and 5 bases from J, with 19 bases between. Written as DNA, the CDR3 is TGCGCCAGCAGCGATAGGGGGGGGGCCCGTGAGACCCAGTACTTC. It encodes CASSDRGGARETQYF.

The chain recombines TRBV10-3 with TRBJ1-2; TRBD1 aligns across 10 bases. This CDR3 region has 17 residues. Germline loops: CDR1 ENHRY, CDR2 SYGVKD. Trimming removed 3 bases from V and 8 bases from J; junction bases left unmatched: 15. The CDR3 DNA reads as TGTGCCATCAGTGATGGGCCCCCGGGACAGGGGAAAGGAGGCTACACCTTC. Translating it yields CAISDGPPGQGKGGYTF.

This clone occurred a few times. This chain connects TRBV6-6 to TRBJ1-2; 8 bases map to TRBD1. After removal of 7 bases from V and 7 bases from J, the junction contained 14 bases not matched to a gene. Germline V CDR1 and CDR2: MNHNY, SVGAGI (reference sequence). The CDR3 has 15 amino acids. The CDR3 coding sequence is TGTGCCAGCAAAAACGTCGGGACAGGAACGCGTGGCTACACCTTC. Protein product: CASKNVGTGTRGYTF.

The genes are TRBV9 and TRBJ1-2; D possibly corresponds to TRBD1 (5 bases). Between the trimmed V and J ends, which lost 0 bases and 8 bases, there was a span of 17 bases. From germline, CDR1 is SGDLS and CDR2 YYNGEE. CDR3 size: 15 residues. The CDR3 protein is CASSVVETDIGGYTF. The DNA for the CDR3 is TGTGCCAGCAGCGTAGTTGAGACAGACATAGGCGGCTACACCTTC.

This clone was counted a single time. The chain has TRBV9 and TRBJ1-3; tentatively, D is TRBD1 (5 bases). Trimming left V 2 bases short and J 0 bases short, with 9 bases between. The CDR3 has 15 residues. From germline, CDR1 is SGDLS and CDR2 YYNGEE. CDR3 nucleotide sequence: TGTGCCAGCAGCGTGGAGGGGTTCTCTGGAAACACCATATATTTT. Translation gives CASSVEGFSGNTIYF.

The chain combines TRBV28 with TRBJ2-7, with 8 positions matching TRBD1. This CDR3 is built from 15 residues. Trimming removed 6 bases from V and 4 bases from J; junction bases left unmatched: 11. Germline V CDR1 and CDR2: MDHEN, SYDVKM. CDR3 nucleotides: TGTGCCAGCAGGACCCAGGGGGCATGGCCTTACGAGCAGTACTTC. It specifies CASRTQGAWPYEQYF. The whole variable domain, remainder taken from reference TRBV28 and TRBJ2-7, is DVKVTQSSRYLVKRTGEKVFLECVQDMDHENMFWYRQDPGLGLRLIYFSYDVKMKEKGDIPEGYSVSREKKERFSLILESASTNQTSMYLCASRTQGAWPYEQYFGPGTRLTVT.

The rearrangement joins TRBV27 to TRBJ2-7; TRBD2 agrees at 7 bases. Germline V gene sequence: CDR1 MNHEY, CDR2 SMNVEV (reference sequence). This CDR3 contains 17 residues. V gave up 2 bases and J gave up 2 bases; unmatched junction bases: 12. CDR3 DNA sequence: TGTGCCAGCAGTTTAGGGGGGGGGACCCTCCGTACCTACGAGCAGTACTTC. Residues: CASSLGGGTLRTYEQYF.